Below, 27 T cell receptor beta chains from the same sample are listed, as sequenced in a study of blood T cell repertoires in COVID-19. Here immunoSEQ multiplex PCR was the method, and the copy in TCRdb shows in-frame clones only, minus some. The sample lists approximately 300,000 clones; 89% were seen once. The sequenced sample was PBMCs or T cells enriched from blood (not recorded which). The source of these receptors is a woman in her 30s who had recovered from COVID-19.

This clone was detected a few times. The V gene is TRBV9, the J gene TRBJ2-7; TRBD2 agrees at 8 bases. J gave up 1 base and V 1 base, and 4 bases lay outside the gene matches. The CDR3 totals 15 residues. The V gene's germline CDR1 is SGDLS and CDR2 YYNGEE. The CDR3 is CASSVSGGRSYEQYF. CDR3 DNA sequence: TGTGCCAGCAGCGTAAGCGGGGGTCGATCCTACGAGCAGTACTTC.

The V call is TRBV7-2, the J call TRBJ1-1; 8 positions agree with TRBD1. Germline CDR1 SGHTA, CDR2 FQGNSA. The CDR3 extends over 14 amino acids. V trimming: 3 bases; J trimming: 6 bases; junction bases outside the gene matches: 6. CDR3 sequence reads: CASSFTGGRAEAFF. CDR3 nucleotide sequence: TGTGCCAGCAGCTTTACAGGGGGTCGGGCTGAAGCTTTCTTT. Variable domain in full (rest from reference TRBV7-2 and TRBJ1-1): GAGVSQSPSNKVTEKGKDVELRCDPISGHTALYWYRQSLGQGLEFLIYFQGNSAPDKSGLPSDRFSAERTGGSVSTLTIQRTQQEDSAVYLCASSFTGGRAEAFFGQGTRLTVV.

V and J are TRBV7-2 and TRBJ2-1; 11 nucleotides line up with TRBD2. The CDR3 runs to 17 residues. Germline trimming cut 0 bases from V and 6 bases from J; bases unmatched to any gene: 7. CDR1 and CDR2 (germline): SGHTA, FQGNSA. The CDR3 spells CASSLAGTSGGPNEQFF. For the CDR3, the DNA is TGTGCCAGCAGCTTAGCCGGCACTAGCGGGGGCCCCAATGAGCAGTTCTTC.

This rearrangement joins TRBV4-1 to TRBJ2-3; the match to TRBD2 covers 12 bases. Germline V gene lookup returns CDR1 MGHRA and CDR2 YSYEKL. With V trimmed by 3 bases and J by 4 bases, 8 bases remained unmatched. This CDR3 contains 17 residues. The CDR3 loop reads CASSQVLAGGGADTQYF. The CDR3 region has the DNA TGCGCCAGCAGCCAGGTACTAGCGGGAGGAGGCGCAGATACGCAGTATTTT.

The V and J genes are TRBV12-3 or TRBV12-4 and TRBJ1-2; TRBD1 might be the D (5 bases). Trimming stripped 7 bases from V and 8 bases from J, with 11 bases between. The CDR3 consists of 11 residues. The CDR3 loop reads CASNSQGGYTF. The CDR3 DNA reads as TGTGCCAGCAACTCTCAGGGCGGCTACACCTTC.

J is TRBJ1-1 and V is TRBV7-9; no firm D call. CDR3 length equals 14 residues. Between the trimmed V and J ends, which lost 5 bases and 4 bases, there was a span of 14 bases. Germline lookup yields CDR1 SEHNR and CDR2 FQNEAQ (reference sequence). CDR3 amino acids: CASSRVERGTEAFF. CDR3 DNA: TGTGCCAGCAGCCGCGTTGAGAGAGGCACTGAAGCTTTCTTT.

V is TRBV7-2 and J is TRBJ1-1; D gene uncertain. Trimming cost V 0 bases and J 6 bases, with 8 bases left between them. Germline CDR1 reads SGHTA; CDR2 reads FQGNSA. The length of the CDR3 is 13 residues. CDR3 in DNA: TGTGCCAGCAGCTTAGCGTCTTATGCTGAAGCTTTCTTT. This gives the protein CASSLASYAEAFF.

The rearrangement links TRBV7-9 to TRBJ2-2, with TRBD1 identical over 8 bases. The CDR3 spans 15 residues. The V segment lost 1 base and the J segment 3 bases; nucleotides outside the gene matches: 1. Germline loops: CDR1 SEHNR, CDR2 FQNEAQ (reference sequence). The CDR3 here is CASSLGTGHTGELFF. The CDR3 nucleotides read TGTGCCAGCAGCTTAGGGACAGGGCACACCGGGGAGCTGTTTTTT.

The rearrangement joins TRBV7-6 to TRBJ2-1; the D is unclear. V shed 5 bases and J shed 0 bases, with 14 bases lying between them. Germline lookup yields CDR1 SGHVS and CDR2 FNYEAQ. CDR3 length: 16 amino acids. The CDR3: CASSASAASSYNEQFF. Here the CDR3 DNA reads TGTGCCAGCAGCGCATCTGCGGCCAGCTCCTACAATGAGCAGTTCTTC. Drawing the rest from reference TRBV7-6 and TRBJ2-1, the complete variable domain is GAGVSQSPRYKVTKRGQDVALRCDPISGHVSLYWYRQALGQGPEFLTYFNYEAQQDKSGLPNDRFSAERPEGSISTLTIQRTEQRDSAMYRCASSASAASSYNEQFFGPGTRLTVL.

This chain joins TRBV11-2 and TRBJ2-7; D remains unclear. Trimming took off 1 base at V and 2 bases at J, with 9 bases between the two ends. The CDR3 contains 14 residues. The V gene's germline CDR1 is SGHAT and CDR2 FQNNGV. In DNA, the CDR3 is TGTGCCAGCAGCTTAGTAGCAAGGCCCTACGAGCAGTACTTC. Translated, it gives CASSLVARPYEQYF.

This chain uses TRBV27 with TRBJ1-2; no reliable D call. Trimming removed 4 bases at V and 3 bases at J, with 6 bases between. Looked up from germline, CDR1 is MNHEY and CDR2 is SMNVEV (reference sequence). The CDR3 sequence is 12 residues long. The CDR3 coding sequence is TGTGCCAGCAGTTCGGGGTACTATGGCTACACCTTC. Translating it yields CASSSGYYGYTF.

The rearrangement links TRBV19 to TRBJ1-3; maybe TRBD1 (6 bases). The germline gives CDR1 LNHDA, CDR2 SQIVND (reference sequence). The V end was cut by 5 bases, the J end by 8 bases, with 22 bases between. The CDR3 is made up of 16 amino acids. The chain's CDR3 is CASSYLGTSTVDTIYF. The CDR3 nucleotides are TGTGCCAGTAGTTATCTCGGGACATCGACGGTGGACACCATATATTTT.

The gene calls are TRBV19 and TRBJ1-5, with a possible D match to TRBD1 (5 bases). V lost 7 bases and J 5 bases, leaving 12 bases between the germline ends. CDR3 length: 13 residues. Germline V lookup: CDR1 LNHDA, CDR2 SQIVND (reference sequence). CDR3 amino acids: CASMSRDYQPQHF. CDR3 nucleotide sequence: TGTGCCAGTATGTCCAGGGATTATCAGCCCCAGCATTTT.

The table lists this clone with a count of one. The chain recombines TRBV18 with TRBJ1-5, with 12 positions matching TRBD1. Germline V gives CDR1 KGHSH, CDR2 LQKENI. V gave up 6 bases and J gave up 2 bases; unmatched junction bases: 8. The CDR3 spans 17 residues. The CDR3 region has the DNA TGTGCCAGCTCGCGTGGGACAGGGGGCGACGGCAATCAGCCCCAGCATTTT. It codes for CASSRGTGGDGNQPQHF.

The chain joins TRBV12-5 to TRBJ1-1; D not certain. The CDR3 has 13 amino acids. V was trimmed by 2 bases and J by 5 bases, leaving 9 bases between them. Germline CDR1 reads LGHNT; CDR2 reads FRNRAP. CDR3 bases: TGTGCTAGTGGTTTGATAGGAGGGACTGAAGCTTTCTTT. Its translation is CASGLIGGTEAFF.

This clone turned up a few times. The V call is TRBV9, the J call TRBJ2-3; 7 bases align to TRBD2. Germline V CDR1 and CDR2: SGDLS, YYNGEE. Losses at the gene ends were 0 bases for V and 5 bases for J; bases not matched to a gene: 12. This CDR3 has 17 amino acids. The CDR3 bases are TGTGCCAGCAGCGTAGCTGAGGGGCGGGAGCTGGGAGATACGCAGTATTTT. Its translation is CASSVAEGRELGDTQYF.

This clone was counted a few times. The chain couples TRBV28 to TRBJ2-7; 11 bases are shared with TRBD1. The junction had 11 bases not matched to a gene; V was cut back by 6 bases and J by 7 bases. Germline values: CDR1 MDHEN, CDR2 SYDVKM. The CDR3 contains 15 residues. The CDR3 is CASRPVGQGAVEQYF. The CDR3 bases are TGTGCCAGCAGACCCGTAGGACAGGGGGCGGTGGAGCAGTACTTC.

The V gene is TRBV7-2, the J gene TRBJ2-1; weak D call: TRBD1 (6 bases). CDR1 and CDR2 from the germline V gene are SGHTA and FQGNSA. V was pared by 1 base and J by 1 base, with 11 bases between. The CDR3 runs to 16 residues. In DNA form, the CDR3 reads TGTGCCAGCAGCTTAGGTCGCGACAGGTCCTACAATGAGCAGTTCTTC. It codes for CASSLGRDRSYNEQFF.

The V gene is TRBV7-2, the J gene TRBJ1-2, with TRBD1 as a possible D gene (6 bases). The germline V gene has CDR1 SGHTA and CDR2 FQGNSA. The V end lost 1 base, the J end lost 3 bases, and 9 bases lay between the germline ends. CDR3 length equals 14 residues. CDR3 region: CASSLERTDYGYTF. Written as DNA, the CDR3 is TGTGCCAGCAGCTTAGAGAGGACAGACTATGGCTACACCTTC.

CDR3 sequence reads: CASRLGPYNEQFF. CDR3 bases: TGTGCCAGCCGCCTGGGGCCCTACAATGAGCAGTTCTTC. The chain carries TRBV2 and TRBJ2-1; possibly TRBD1 for D (5 bases). Trimming shortened V by 8 bases and J by 2 bases, and 10 bases separated the two germline ends. This CDR3 is 13 amino acids long. CDR1 is SNHLY and CDR2 is FYNNEI in the germline V gene.

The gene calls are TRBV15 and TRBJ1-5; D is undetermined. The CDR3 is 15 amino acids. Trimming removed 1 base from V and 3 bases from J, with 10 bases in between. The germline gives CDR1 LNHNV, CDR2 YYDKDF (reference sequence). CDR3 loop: CATSRAYGDNQPQHF. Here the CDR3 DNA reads TGTGCCACCAGCAGAGCGTACGGGGACAATCAGCCCCAGCATTTT.

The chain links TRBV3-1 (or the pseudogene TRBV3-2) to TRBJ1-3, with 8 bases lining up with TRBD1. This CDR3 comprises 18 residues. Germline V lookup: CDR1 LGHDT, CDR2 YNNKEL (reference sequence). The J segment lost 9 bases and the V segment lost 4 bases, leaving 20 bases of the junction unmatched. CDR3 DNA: TGTGCCAGCAGCCGAGAAGCTTTCGGACAGGGAATGAGGAGCACCATATATTTT. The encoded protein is CASSREAFGQGMRSTIYF.

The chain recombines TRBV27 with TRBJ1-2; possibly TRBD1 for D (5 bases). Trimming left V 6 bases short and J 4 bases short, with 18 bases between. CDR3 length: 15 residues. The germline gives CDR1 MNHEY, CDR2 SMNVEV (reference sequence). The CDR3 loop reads CASRKERRGSYGYTF. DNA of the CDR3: TGTGCCAGCAGGAAAGAACGGAGGGGCAGCTATGGCTACACCTTC.

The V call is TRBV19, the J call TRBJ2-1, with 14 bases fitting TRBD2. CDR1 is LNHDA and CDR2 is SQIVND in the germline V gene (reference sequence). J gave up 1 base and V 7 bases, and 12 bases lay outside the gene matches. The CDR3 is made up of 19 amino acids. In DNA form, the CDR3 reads TGTGCCAGTACGGCTCGGGGGACTAGCGGGAGTTGGTCCTACAATGAGCAGTTCTTC. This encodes CASTARGTSGSWSYNEQFF.

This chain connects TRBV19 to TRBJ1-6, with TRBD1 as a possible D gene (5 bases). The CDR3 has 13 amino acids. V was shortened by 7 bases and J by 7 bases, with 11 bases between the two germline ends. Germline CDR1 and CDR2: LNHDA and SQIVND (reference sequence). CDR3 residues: CASNQGGNSPLHF. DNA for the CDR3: TGTGCCAGTAATCAGGGCGGCAATTCACCCCTCCACTTT.

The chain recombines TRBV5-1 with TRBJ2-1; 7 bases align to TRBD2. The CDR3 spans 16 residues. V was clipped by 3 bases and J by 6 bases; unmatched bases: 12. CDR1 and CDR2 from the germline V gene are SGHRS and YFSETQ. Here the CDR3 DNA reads TGCGCCAGCAGCTACCTCTTCCGCGGGAGAACCAATGAGCAGTTCTTC. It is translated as CASSYLFRGRTNEQFF.

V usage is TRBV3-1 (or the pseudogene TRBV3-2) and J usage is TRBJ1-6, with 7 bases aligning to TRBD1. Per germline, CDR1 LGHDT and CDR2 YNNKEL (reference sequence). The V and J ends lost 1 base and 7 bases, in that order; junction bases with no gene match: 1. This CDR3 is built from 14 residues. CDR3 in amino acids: CASSQGQGNSPLHF. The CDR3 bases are TGTGCCAGCAGCCAAGGACAGGGAAATTCACCCCTCCACTTT.